The clone carrying this T cell receptor (beta chain) has only one observation. This sample stems from a study of blood T cell repertoires in COVID-19. This CDR3 comprises 14 residues. The ends lost 3 bases at V and 0 bases at J; junction bases unmatched: 0. Germline V gives CDR1 LNHDA, CDR2 SQIVND (reference sequence). Source study methods: By means of reference gene primer amplification, nucleated cell counts were estimated. The repertoire was sequenced with immunoSEQ multiplex PCR; TCRdb's copy has only in-frame clones and lacks some. The V and J calls and clone size are taken from that table; D and trimming were inferred from the DNA. In the table there are hundreds of thousands of clones, about 89% of which are singletons.

The sequence was collected from a man in his forties with acute or convalescent COVID-19. The chain combines TRBV19 with TRBJ1-2, with 8 bases lining up with TRBD1. The source material was peripheral blood. As DNA, the CDR3 is TGTGCCAGTAGTATCAGGGGGCCTAACTATGGCTACACCTTC. Protein product: CASSIRGPNYGYTF.